These 13 T cell receptor beta chains originate from one sample sequenced in a study of cytomegalovirus exposure and HLA in healthy donors. PCR primers comprised 60 Vbeta and 13 Jbeta primers. Profiling relied on immunoSEQ multiplex PCR, and the TCRdb table lists in-frame clones only, not all of them. The data hold 140,000 or so clones, with 80% observed a single time. The sample taken for sequencing was PBMCs. The receptors come from a man in his forties in good health and CMV-seronegative.

The chain links TRBV4-3 to TRBJ1-1, with a tentative D call TRBD1 (6 bases). Germline-derived CDR1 and CDR2 are LGHNA and YSLEER. The CDR3 runs 17 residues. V was clipped by 0 bases and J by 0 bases, with 14 bases between them. CDR3 residues: CASSQDPDSYMNTEAFF. The CDR3 nucleotides read TGCGCCAGCAGCCAAGATCCGGACAGCTACATGAACACTGAAGCTTTCTTT.

This clone was counted a few times. V usage is TRBV18 and J usage is TRBJ1-1, with TRBD1 matching 7 bases. The CDR3 has 14 residues. The V gene's germline CDR1 is KGHSH and CDR2 LQKENI. The J segment lost 0 bases and the V segment lost 5 bases, leaving 3 bases of the junction unmatched. This CDR3 is CASSGTGVNTEAFF. As DNA, the CDR3 is TGTGCCAGCTCAGGAACAGGGGTGAACACTGAAGCTTTCTTT.

This chain connects TRBV7-2 to TRBJ1-1; 8 nucleotides agree with TRBD1. The CDR3 spans 16 residues. V dropped 5 bases and J dropped 4; count of bases not matched to a gene: 12. Per the germline V gene, CDR1 is SGHTA and CDR2 is FQGNSA. The CDR3 loop is CASSKGSTGGFTEAFF. CDR3 DNA: TGTGCCAGCAGCAAGGGGTCAACAGGGGGATTCACTGAAGCTTTCTTT.

This chain links TRBV6-5 with TRBJ1-2; unclear D gene. CDR1 is MNHEY, CDR2 SVGAGI, per germline. This CDR3 contains 13 residues. V was cut by 2 bases and J by 8 bases, with 12 bases left in between. This CDR3 is CASSYELGGGYTF. The CDR3 DNA is TGTGCCAGCAGTTACGAACTGGGAGGGGGCTACACCTTC.

This chain uses TRBV7-7 with TRBJ2-3; TRBD2 aligns across 8 bases. The V gene's germline CDR1 is SSHAT and CDR2 FNYEAQ (reference sequence). The trim removed 5 bases at V and 4 bases at J, leaving 8 bases unmatched. The CDR3 extends over 15 amino acids. DNA of the CDR3: TGTGCCAGCAGCAGCGGACTAGCTACGTCAGATACGCAGTATTTT. This encodes CASSSGLATSDTQYF.

The gene calls are TRBV10-2 and TRBJ1-1, with 8 positions matching TRBD1. The ends lost 11 bases at V and 3 bases at J; junction bases unmatched: 8. Germline V gives CDR1 WSHSY, CDR2 SAAADI. The CDR3 spans 13 residues. CDR3 in DNA: TGCGCCTCCAACAGGGGGAGAGACACTGAAGCTTTCTTT. It yields the protein CASNRGRDTEAFF.

This clone has just a few counts. The V and J genes are TRBV25-1 and TRBJ2-1, with unresolved D. The germline V and J ends were trimmed by 4 bases and 7 bases, with 5 bases remaining between them. Germline CDR1 is MGHDK and CDR2 is SYGVNS. The CDR3 runs to 11 residues. CDR3 sequence (DNA): TGTGCCAGCAGTGGGGCTAATGAGCAGTTCTTC. Protein product: CASSGANEQFF.

The V gene is TRBV23-1, the J gene TRBJ2-7, with 7 bases fitting TRBD1. TRBV23-1 qualifies as an ORF whose function is uncertain. With V trimmed by 4 bases and J by 1 base, 7 bases remained unmatched. The CDR3 extends over 15 amino acids. The CDR3 is CASSRPTGPSYEQYF. DNA of the CDR3: TGCGCCAGCAGTCGACCGACAGGGCCATCCTACGAGCAGTACTTC.

V and J are TRBV19 and TRBJ1-5; the match to TRBD1 covers 9 bases. The trim removed 6 bases at V and 7 bases at J, leaving 1 base unmatched. The CDR3 runs 12 residues. Germline loops: CDR1 LNHDA, CDR2 SQIVND (reference sequence). The CDR3 sequence is CASRDRGQPQHF. The CDR3 region has the DNA TGTGCCAGTAGGGACAGGGGCCAGCCCCAGCATTTT.

A single count supports this clone. The V gene is TRBV27, the J gene TRBJ1-6; possibly TRBD1 for D (6 bases). This CDR3 region has 16 residues. V lost 2 bases and J lost 5, with 13 bases in between. Germline CDR1 and CDR2: MNHEY and SMNVEV (reference sequence). The CDR3 spells CASSLRAGGHNSPLHF. As DNA, the CDR3 is TGTGCCAGCAGTTTAAGGGCGGGGGGGCATAATTCACCCCTCCACTTT.

This chain links TRBV11-2 with TRBJ1-1; weak D call: TRBD1 (5 bases). This CDR3 has 14 residues. Germline V gene lookup returns CDR1 SGHAT and CDR2 FQNNGV. V shed 3 bases and J shed 1 base, with 9 bases lying between them. CDR3: CASSFLTGNTEAFF. For the CDR3, the DNA is TGTGCCAGCAGCTTTCTTACAGGGAACACTGAAGCTTTCTTT. Drawing the rest from reference TRBV11-2 and TRBJ1-1, the complete variable domain is EAGVAQSPRYKIIEKRQSVAFWCNPISGHATLYWYQQILGQGPKLLIQFQNNGVVDDSQLPKDRFSAERLKGVDSTLKIQPAKLEDSAVYLCASSFLTGNTEAFFGQGTRLTVV.

The rearrangement links TRBV9 to TRBJ1-3; TRBD1 is a possible D gene (5 bases). The germline V and J ends were trimmed by 0 bases and 0 bases, with 7 bases remaining between them. The CDR3 is made up of 15 amino acids. From germline, CDR1 is SGDLS and CDR2 YYNGEE. CDR3 amino acids: CASSVVDSSGNTIYF. For the CDR3, the DNA is TGTGCCAGCAGCGTAGTCGACAGCTCTGGAAACACCATATATTTT.

J is TRBJ1-2 and V is TRBV19; unclear D gene. CDR1 and CDR2 from the germline V gene are LNHDA and SQIVND (reference sequence). Trimming left V 9 bases short and J 2 bases short, with 10 bases between. The CDR3 runs to 12 residues. CDR3 nucleotide sequence: TGTGCCAGCGTTGGGCAGAACTATGGCTACACCTTC. Encoded protein: CASVGQNYGYTF.